This T cell receptor beta chain was sequenced for a study of beta chain features in type 1 diabetes. Findings and limits, study-wide: Short templates might get an advantage during PCR, and this would be equal in patients and controls. Patients' naive, central memory and regulatory TCRB repertoires appeared more alike than those of healthy donors. In every one of the four CD4+ subsets, TCRB CDR3s were moderately but significantly shorter in Type 1 diabetes patients.

The sequenced template was cDNA made from the entire isolated RNA. TCRdb's copy holds only in-frame clones and misses some; the assay was immunoSEQ multiplex PCR. The sample has about 360,000 clones, roughly 13% seen once. A single heparinised draw of roughly 110 mL on average was taken per donor. Comments on this clone: No antigen is known for it.

The CDR3 is 14 residues long. From germline, CDR1 is SQVTM and CDR2 ANQGSEA. The V segment lost 3 bases and the J segment 4 bases; nucleotides outside the gene matches: 5. The material sequenced was naive CD4+ T cells from blood. This sequence joins TRBV29-1 and TRBJ2-7; the match to TRBD1 covers 11 bases. The receptor's source is a man aged 18 to 30 in good health. The CDR3 spells CSVEGGQGAYEQYF. The CDR3, as DNA: TGCAGCGTTGAGGGAGGACAGGGGGCTTACGAGCAGTACTTC.